Shown below are 8 T cell receptor beta chains from a single sample sequenced in a study. MiXCR, applied by TCRdb to the 5' RACE reads, yields one record per CDR3 protein. The sample shows about 50,000 distinct CDR3 sequences, more than 25% of them seen only once. Sequenced material: naive CD4+ T cells sorted from blood. Stated subset: naive CD4+ T cells, CD4+CD45RA+CD25-. The receptors originated from a female donor with breast cancer.

CDR3 protein: CASSPGGLRLSYNEQFF. The CDR3 DNA follows: TGCGCCAGCAGCCCCGGGGGGCTGCGATTATCCTACAATGAGCAGTTCTTC. The gene calls are TRBV4-1 and TRBJ2-1; TRBD2 might be the D (7 bases). This CDR3 is built from 17 residues. Per germline, CDR1 MGHRA and CDR2 YSYEKL. V dropped 4 bases and J dropped 1 base, with 17 bases sitting between them.

The chain links TRBV7-2 to TRBJ2-3; unclear D gene. V was trimmed by 4 bases and J by 4 bases, leaving 12 bases between them. There are 14 residues in the CDR3. CDR1 is SGHTA, CDR2 FQGNSA, per germline. The CDR3 coding sequence is TGTGCCAGCAGCTCTCTCCTGGCCCCAGATACGCAGTATTTT. Its translation: CASSSLLAPDTQYF.

In regard to this clonotype: A junction boundary mismatches the germline segment, possibly from a read error. The J gene is TRBJ2-5, the V gene TRBV5-1; unclear D gene. The CDR3 is 14 residues long. CDR1 is SGHRS, CDR2 YFSETQ, per germline. The CDR3: CASSFGRFEETKYF. CDR3 DNA: TGCGCCAGCAGCTTTGGAAGGTTCGAGGAGACCAAGTACTTC.

This clonotype was counted only a few times. The chain links TRBV5-1 to TRBJ2-6, with no clear D. Looked up from germline, CDR1 is SGHRS and CDR2 is YFSETQ. This CDR3 has 16 amino acids. V dropped 4 bases and J dropped 3 bases, with 14 bases sitting between them. The CDR3 DNA follows: TGCGCCAGCAGCAAATCCGGGCTTGGTGGGGCCAACGTCCTGACTTTC. It specifies CASSKSGLGGANVLTF.

This chain joins TRBV4-2 and TRBJ2-5; D not resolved. The CDR3 consists of 15 residues. The germline CDR1 and CDR2 sequences are LGHNA and YNFKEQ. Trimming stripped 1 base from V and 1 base from J, with 10 bases between. CDR3 loop: CASSQVTWGQETQYF. In DNA form, the CDR3 reads TGTGCCAGCAGCCAAGTTACATGGGGCCAAGAGACCCAGTACTTC.

Only a few counts were recorded for this clonotype. The junction departs from germline at one end; a sequencing error may be responsible. This chain joins TRBV9 and TRBJ2-1, with D perhaps TRBD2 (5 bases). The CDR3 length is 12 residues. CDR1 is SGDLS, CDR2 YYNGEE, per germline. CDR3 residues: CASSARVAEQSF. The CDR3 DNA sequence: TGTGCCAGCAGCGCGAGGGTGGCAGAGCAGTCCTTC.

This chain uses TRBV7-2 with TRBJ1-5; D not certain. From germline, CDR1 is SGHTA and CDR2 FQGNSA. CDR3 size: 16 residues. V gave up 1 base and J gave up 4 bases, with 14 bases separating them. The CDR3 nucleotides are TGTGCCAGCAGCTTAGAGGGCAGGTCGGGGAATCAGCCCCAGCATTTT. As protein: CASSLEGRSGNQPQHF.

In its sample, this clonotype was seen a few times. This chain connects TRBV12-3 or TRBV12-4 to TRBJ2-3, with a possible D match to TRBD2 (5 bases). V gave up 5 bases and J gave up 5 bases, with 14 bases separating them. The CDR3 totals 14 residues. CDR3 DNA sequence: TGTGCCAGCAGTAGCGGATGGGGTAAAGATACGCAGTATTTT. Its translation is CASSSGWGKDTQYF.